This section outlines one T cell receptor (beta chain) sequence together with its context. These data are taken from a study of shared clonotypes between healthy human individuals. Libraries were prepared by immunoSEQ multiplex PCR; TCRdb keeps only in-frame clonotypes and omits some of them. The sample has under 650,000 clones; almost 97% are singletons. The V and J ends lost 4 bases and 0 bases, in that order; junction bases with no gene match: 10. CDR1 is SGDLS, CDR2 YYNGEE, per germline. This CDR3 has 17 amino acids. The TCR comes from a woman in her thirties in good health. The chain is built from TRBV9 and TRBJ2-3, with 8 bases identical to TRBD2. Material for sequencing was naive CD4+ T cells sorted from blood. Subset meaning: CD45RA+ positively selected. CDR3 bases: TGTGCCAGCAGCCCGTACCCGGGGGGGGTAAGCACAGATACGCAGTATTTT. Translating it yields CASSPYPGGVSTDTQYF.